Listed below are T cell receptor beta chains from one sample, sequenced in a study of early stage breast cancer tumors. Only in-frame clones appear in the TCRdb table, and some are missing; sequencing was by immunoSEQ multiplex PCR. The sample carries around 6,300 clones, roughly 73% recorded once. The sequenced material came from normal breast tissue next to the tumor. These receptors were taken from a person aged 35-49 years with breast cancer. Each CDR3 is given without its conserved first and last residue. The order of the fields is D gene, clone size, V gene, CDR3 protein. A D gene is named only where the DNA matches it firmly. Size tells how often a clone was seen (once, few, many) or the class of an expanded clone, and some rows leave it out.

d_call: -
clone_size: -
v_call: TRBV2
cdr3_aa: ASSWDGQIDQPQH

d_call: -
clone_size: few
v_call: TRBV7-9
cdr3_aa: ASSSLDYEQY

d_call: TRBD2
clone_size: few
v_call: TRBV18
cdr3_aa: ASSPRLAGEQY

d_call: TRBD1
clone_size: -
v_call: TRBV19
cdr3_aa: ASSIDPRQGAEY

d_call: TRBD1
clone_size: -
v_call: TRBV27
cdr3_aa: ASSFSGTGGSNEQF

d_call: -
clone_size: -
v_call: TRBV12-2
cdr3_aa: ASRFWRRDRETDTQY

d_call: TRBD1
clone_size: -
v_call: TRBV7-9
cdr3_aa: ASSSMGTAFSGNTIY

d_call: TRBD1
clone_size: -
v_call: TRBV10-1
cdr3_aa: ASGTGGGEQF

d_call: TRBD1
clone_size: -
v_call: TRBV25-1
cdr3_aa: ASSESKQGVQY

d_call: -
clone_size: -
v_call: TRBV21-1
cdr3_aa: ASSKGGGLLDTEAF

d_call: -
clone_size: few
v_call: TRBV7-2
cdr3_aa: ASSLDRGTDTQY

d_call: -
clone_size: once
v_call: TRBV6-5
cdr3_aa: ASSYSVETEQF

d_call: -
clone_size: -
v_call: TRBV11-3
cdr3_aa: ASSLQEYWALETQY

d_call: -
clone_size: few
v_call: TRBV2
cdr3_aa: ASTPGGASYEQY

d_call: TRBD1
clone_size: once
v_call: TRBV11-2
cdr3_aa: ASMGTGVFEQY

d_call: -
clone_size: few
v_call: TRBV19
cdr3_aa: ASRRRAMIQETQY

d_call: -
clone_size: -
v_call: TRBV2
cdr3_aa: ASTRSGTSTF

d_call: -
clone_size: -
v_call: TRBV14
cdr3_aa: ASSQGYSGEQY

d_call: TRBD2
clone_size: -
v_call: TRBV18
cdr3_aa: ASSPTSGIYNEQF

d_call: TRBD2
clone_size: -
v_call: TRBV7-2
cdr3_aa: ASSVASGPSTDTQY

d_call: -
clone_size: once
v_call: TRBV6-5
cdr3_aa: ASSPPGKLGLEQY

d_call: -
clone_size: -
v_call: TRBV27
cdr3_aa: ASLNTEAF

d_call: -
clone_size: few
v_call: TRBV18
cdr3_aa: ASSPTGRGANVLT

d_call: -
clone_size: -
v_call: TRBV7-9
cdr3_aa: ASTKGEKAYEQY

d_call: -
clone_size: -
v_call: TRBV14
cdr3_aa: ASSPARPGTGGYGYT

d_call: -
clone_size: -
v_call: TRBV5-1
cdr3_aa: ASSRVEVGRRYEQF

d_call: TRBD2
clone_size: -
v_call: TRBV7-9
cdr3_aa: ASSAWGGGSTGELF

d_call: -
clone_size: -
v_call: TRBV2
cdr3_aa: ASSRDGFWADTQY